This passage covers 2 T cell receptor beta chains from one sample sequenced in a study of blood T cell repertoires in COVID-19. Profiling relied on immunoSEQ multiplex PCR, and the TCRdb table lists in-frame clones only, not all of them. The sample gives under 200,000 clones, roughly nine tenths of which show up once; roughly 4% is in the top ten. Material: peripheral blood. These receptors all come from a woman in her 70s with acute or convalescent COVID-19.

In DNA, the CDR3 is TGTGCCAGCAGCGTAGGTCGGGGAAACTCCTACAATGAGCAGTTCTTC. This codes for CASSVGRGNSYNEQFF. The chain employs TRBV9 and TRBJ2-1, with a possible D match to TRBD2 (5 bases). Trimming took 0 bases from V and 0 from J, leaving 10 bases between them. The length of the CDR3 is 16 residues. The germline CDR1 and CDR2 sequences are SGDLS and YYNGEE.

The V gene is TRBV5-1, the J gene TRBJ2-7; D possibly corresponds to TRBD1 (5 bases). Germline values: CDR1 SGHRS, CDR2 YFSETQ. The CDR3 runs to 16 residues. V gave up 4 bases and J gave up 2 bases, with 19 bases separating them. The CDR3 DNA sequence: TGCGCCAGCAGCAGAAGATCGCAGGGATTTACCTACGAGCAGTACTTC. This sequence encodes CASSRRSQGFTYEQYF.